Each of the 32 T cell receptor beta chains below was sequenced from the same sample in a study of shared clonotypes between healthy human individuals. Terminally differentiated effector memory CD45RA+ cells were excluded by CCR7 positive selection of CD45RO-negative cells. The method was immunoSEQ multiplex PCR; TCRdb's version includes in-frame clones alone and lacks a portion of them. The sample carries around 600,000 clones, around 95% recorded once. Specimen: naive CD8+ T cells sorted from blood. Every receptor here comes from a woman between 25 and 40 years old in good health.

This clone was recorded once. The rearrangement joins TRBV28 to TRBJ1-2; D is perhaps TRBD1 (5 bases). CDR1 and CDR2 from the germline V gene are MDHEN and SYDVKM. V lost 2 bases to trimming and J lost 7 bases, with 14 bases between them. This CDR3 is 14 amino acids long. CDR3 loop: CASSLLQTAGGYTF. CDR3 coding DNA: TGTGCCAGCAGTTTACTACAGACAGCGGGTGGCTACACCTTC.

This clone was detected only once. The rearrangement links TRBV5-4 to TRBJ2-2, with D unclear. This CDR3 has 14 residues. Germline V gene data show CDR1 as SGHNT and CDR2 as YYREEE (reference sequence). Deletions cut 1 base from V and 3 bases from J, with 7 bases between. The CDR3 spells CASSLLVDTGELFF. The CDR3 DNA sequence: TGTGCCAGCAGCTTGCTCGTCGACACCGGGGAGCTGTTTTTT.

The V and J genes are TRBV11-2 and TRBJ2-5; no clear D gene. Germline V gives CDR1 SGHAT, CDR2 FQNNGV. The V gene lost 0 bases and the J gene lost 3 bases, with 2 bases spanning the gap. The CDR3 sequence is 12 residues long. The CDR3 spells CASSLDEETQYF. The DNA of the CDR3 is TGTGCCAGCAGCTTAGATGAAGAGACCCAGTACTTC. The entire variable domain, with the rest obtained from reference TRBV11-2 and TRBJ2-5, is as follows: EAGVAQSPRYKIIEKRQSVAFWCNPISGHATLYWYQQILGQGPKLLIQFQNNGVVDDSQLPKDRFSAERLKGVDSTLKIQPAKLEDSAVYLCASSLDEETQYFGPGTRLLVL.

V is TRBV11-2 and J is TRBJ2-1; TRBD2 agrees at 10 bases. The germline V gene has CDR1 SGHAT and CDR2 FQNNGV. V lost 5 bases, J lost 3 bases, and 4 bases stayed unmatched. This CDR3 is 15 amino acids long. The CDR3 nucleotides read TGTGCCAGCAGCCCTAGCGGGAGAAACTACAATGAGCAGTTCTTC. Its translation is CASSPSGRNYNEQFF.

The gene calls are TRBV13 and TRBJ1-2; 7 bases map to TRBD1. This CDR3 is 16 amino acids long. V lost 5 bases to trimming and J lost 4 bases; unmatched junction nucleotides: 13. The germline V gene encodes CDR1 PRHDT and CDR2 FYEKMQ (reference sequence). The CDR3 is CASSRGDRELGYGYTF. CDR3 in DNA: TGTGCCAGCAGCCGCGGCGACAGGGAGTTGGGCTATGGCTACACCTTC.

The V call is TRBV27, the J call TRBJ2-2, with D perhaps assigned TRBD1 or TRBD2 (5 bases each). Trimming cost V 6 bases and J 6 bases, with 17 bases left between them. Per the germline V gene, CDR1 is MNHEY and CDR2 is SMNVEV (reference sequence). This CDR3 contains 15 residues. CDR3 nucleotides: TGTGCCAGCAGCTGGGGTTTTGGGGGTCCCGGGGAGCTGTTTTTT. Its translation: CASSWGFGGPGELFF.

The chain recombines TRBV7-9 with TRBJ2-7; 7 bases are shared with TRBD2. In germline, CDR1 is SEHNR, CDR2 FQNEAQ (reference sequence). V lost 8 bases and J lost 6; bases outside the gene matches: 7. This CDR3 is built from 12 residues. In DNA form, the CDR3 reads TGTGCCAGCGGGTCCGGCGGGAGCGAGCAGTACTTC. The encoded protein is CASGSGGSEQYF.

The chain joins TRBV27 to TRBJ1-1, with D hard to call. CDR3 length: 17 amino acids. Looked up from germline, CDR1 is MNHEY and CDR2 is SMNVEV (reference sequence). V dropped 2 bases and J dropped 0 bases, with 16 bases sitting between them. CDR3 sequence reads: CASSLRPKALLNTEAFF. The CDR3 nucleotides are TGTGCCAGCAGTTTAAGACCCAAAGCCCTGCTGAACACTGAAGCTTTCTTT.

The chain uses TRBV10-1 and TRBJ2-7; D may be TRBD1 or TRBD2 (5 bases each). The length of the CDR3 is 13 residues. V lost 10 bases to trimming and J lost 1 base, with 14 bases between them. The germline V gene has CDR1 WNHNN and CDR2 SYGVQD (reference sequence). CDR3 loop: CATSPGRSYEQYF. The CDR3 coding sequence is TGCGCCACCTCGCCGGGGCGGTCCTACGAGCAGTACTTC.

This clone was recorded once. The chain joins TRBV19 to TRBJ2-7; D possibly uses TRBD1 or TRBD2 (5 bases each). With 7 bases removed from V and 2 bases from J, the gap between germline ends came to 12 bases. The CDR3 totals 13 residues. Germline V CDR1 and CDR2: LNHDA, SQIVND (reference sequence). CDR3 region: CASKGVATYEQYF. In DNA form, the CDR3 reads TGTGCCAGTAAAGGGGTAGCGACCTACGAGCAGTACTTC.

The genes are TRBV5-6 and TRBJ2-7; D perhaps matches TRBD2 (5 bases). Germline V gene sequence: CDR1 SGHDT, CDR2 YYEEEE. V was clipped by 1 base and J by 3 bases, with 20 bases between them. This CDR3 spans 17 amino acids. This chain's CDR3 is CASSLLTRDGRYYEQYF. Written as DNA, the CDR3 is TGTGCCAGCAGCTTGTTAACCCGGGATGGACGGTACTACGAGCAGTACTTC.

The chain joins TRBV27 to TRBJ2-1, with 7 nucleotides matching TRBD1. The CDR3 has 13 residues. Germline lookup yields CDR1 MNHEY and CDR2 SMNVEV (reference sequence). Losses at the gene ends were 5 bases for V and 7 bases for J; bases not matched to a gene: 5. CDR3 DNA: TGTGCCAGCAGTCAGGGGGAAGCTAATGAGCAGTTCTTC. Its protein product is CASSQGEANEQFF.

The chain is built from TRBV19 and TRBJ2-3; no reliable D call. Germline lookup yields CDR1 LNHDA and CDR2 SQIVND (reference sequence). The CDR3 totals 13 residues. Trimming cost V 3 bases and J 4 bases, with 8 bases left between them. CDR3 sequence (DNA): TGTGCCAGTAGTATCCCTGCAGCAGATACGCAGTATTTT. Protein: CASSIPAADTQYF.

About this clone: This sample includes further DNA sequences coding for the same CDR3. V gene TRBV27 combines with J gene TRBJ2-7; 10 bases are a match to TRBD1. Trimming at V came to 4 bases and at J to 4 bases, leaving 4 bases not matched to a gene. Germline-derived CDR1 and CDR2 are MNHEY and SMNVEV (reference sequence). CDR3 length: 14 amino acids. The CDR3 nucleotides read TGTGCCAGCAGTTCAAGACAGGGGGCATACGAGCAGTACTTC. Translation gives CASSSRQGAYEQYF.

This rearrangement joins TRBV7-9 to TRBJ2-5; D is undetermined. Judging by the DNA end, TRBJ2-7 fits better; the J call may be wrong. The CDR3 has 13 amino acids. Germline loops: CDR1 SEHNR, CDR2 FQNEAQ (reference sequence). The CDR3 loop reads CASSSSSSYEQYF. The CDR3 DNA is TGTGCCAGCAGCTCGAGCAGCTCCTACGAGCAGTACTTC.

The CDR3 DNA follows: TGCAGCGTTGAAGAAGGAAAAAACTTTCGCACAGATACGCAGTATTTT. Translating gives CSVEEGKNFRTDTQYF. The chain is built from TRBV29-1 and TRBJ2-3; D is unclear. The CDR3 consists of 16 residues. Germline CDR1 reads SQVTM; CDR2 reads ANQGSEA. The V and J ends lost 0 bases and 1 base respectively, with 14 bases between them.

The chain carries TRBV9 and TRBJ2-7; 8 bases are shared with TRBD2. CDR1 and CDR2 (germline): SGDLS, YYNGEE. Losses at the gene ends were 0 bases for V and 5 bases for J; bases not matched to a gene: 7. CDR3 size: 15 residues. CDR3 DNA sequence: TGTGCCAGCAGCGTAGATGCGGGAGGACTCGACGAGCAGTACTTC. Amino acid sequence: CASSVDAGGLDEQYF.

This chain joins TRBV29-1 and TRBJ1-1; TRBD1 matches at 9 bases. This CDR3 is built from 16 residues. CDR1 SQVTM and CDR2 ANQGSEA come from the germline V gene. V gave up 4 bases and J gave up 3 bases; unmatched junction bases: 12. CDR3 sequence: CSVVGEGTGSYTEAFF. The DNA of the CDR3 is TGCAGCGTTGTGGGGGAGGGGACAGGGAGTTACACTGAAGCTTTCTTT.

V gene TRBV5-1 combines with J gene TRBJ2-1; TRBD2 matches at 7 bases. Germline assignment: CDR1 SGHRS and CDR2 YFSETQ. This CDR3 spans 15 amino acids. V was clipped by 0 bases and J by 4 bases; unmatched bases: 4. CDR3 sequence reads: CASSLDLAEYNEQFF. CDR3 DNA: TGCGCCAGCAGCTTGGACCTAGCGGAATACAATGAGCAGTTCTTC.

This clone has a single count. The gene calls are TRBV27 and TRBJ2-1; D ambiguous. The CDR3 consists of 13 residues. CDR1 is MNHEY, CDR2 SMNVEV, per germline (reference sequence). Trimming left V 4 bases short and J 5 bases short, with 9 bases between. The CDR3, as DNA: TGTGCCAGCAGTTGGAGTATAGACAATGAGCAGTTCTTC. Encoded protein: CASSWSIDNEQFF.

The CDR3 loop is CASSPRGVDGYTF. CDR3 DNA sequence: TGTGCCAGCAGTCCTCGGGGTGTCGATGGCTACACCTTC. The chain links TRBV5-4 to TRBJ1-2; D call uncertain. The CDR3 sequence is 13 residues long. V lost 5 bases, J lost 6 bases, and 14 bases lay in between. CDR1 is SGHNT and CDR2 is YYREEE in the germline V gene (reference sequence). Combining the CDR3 with reference TRBV5-4 and TRBJ1-2 gives the whole variable domain ETGVTQSPTHLIKTRGQQVTLRCSSQSGHNTVSWYQQALGQGPQFIFQYYREEENGRGNFPPRFSGLQFPNYSSELNVNALELDDSALYLCASSPRGVDGYTFGSGTRLTVV.

The chain carries TRBV6-5 and TRBJ1-4, with 9 bases matching TRBD1. The CDR3 extends over 16 amino acids. Germline values: CDR1 MNHEY, CDR2 SVGAGI. V was pared by 0 bases and J by 7 bases, with 6 bases of the junction left unmatched. The CDR3 reads CASSYSGDRDFEKLFF. As DNA, the CDR3 is TGTGCCAGCAGTTACTCGGGGGACAGGGATTTTGAAAAACTGTTTTTT.

The chain combines TRBV6-5 with TRBJ1-1; D remains unclear. V gave up 2 bases and J gave up 2 bases, with 9 bases separating them. CDR1 is MNHEY, CDR2 SVGAGI, per germline. The CDR3 contains 14 residues. CDR3 DNA: TGTGCCAGCAGTTACAGAGCCCCAAACACTGAAGCTTTCTTT. Its translation is CASSYRAPNTEAFF.

This chain joins TRBV6-5 and TRBJ1-5; no firm D call. Germline CDR1 reads MNHEY; CDR2 reads SVGAGI. The ends were cut back, 3 bases at V and 0 bases at J, with 3 bases in the middle. There are 13 residues in the CDR3. This CDR3 is CASSYYSNQPQHF. Written as DNA, the CDR3 is TGTGCCAGCAGTTATTATAGCAATCAGCCCCAGCATTTT.

The chain's CDR3 is CASRRTAFNEKLFF. CDR3 DNA: TGCGCCAGCAGAAGGACAGCTTTTAATGAAAAACTGTTTTTT. This chain links TRBV4-1 with TRBJ1-4; possibly TRBD1 for D (6 bases). V was shortened by 6 bases and J by 4 bases, with 12 bases between the two germline ends. The CDR3 loop spans 14 amino acids. Per the germline V gene, CDR1 is MGHRA and CDR2 is YSYEKL.

This clone was counted between two and nine times. J is TRBJ2-3 and V is TRBV28, with D possibly being TRBD1 (5 bases). V gave up 8 bases and J gave up 2 bases, with 26 bases separating them. The CDR3 extends over 18 amino acids. Per germline, CDR1 MDHEN and CDR2 SYDVKM. CDR3 in DNA: TGTGCCAGCGCACCATCCCCCCGACAGCCGCACCCCACAGATACGCAGTATTTT. This encodes CASAPSPRQPHPTDTQYF.

The chain combines TRBV2 with TRBJ2-1; D may be TRBD2 (6 bases). Trimming removed 6 bases from V and 2 bases from J, with 20 bases in between. CDR1 and CDR2 (germline): SNHLY, FYNNEI. The CDR3 has 17 residues. DNA of the CDR3: TGTGCCAGCAGCCGAACGGAGGGCGGGGCTACCTACAATGAGCAGTTCTTC. This gives the protein CASSRTEGGATYNEQFF.

CDR3 DNA sequence: TGTGCCAGCAGTTTACTGGACGCCACTGAAGCTTTCTTT. It is translated as CASSLLDATEAFF. The chain carries TRBV28 and TRBJ1-1; D ambiguous. The V end lost 2 bases, the J end lost 4 bases, and 8 bases lay between the germline ends. The CDR3 loop spans 13 amino acids. The V gene's germline CDR1 is MDHEN and CDR2 SYDVKM.

Remarks on this clone: Other DNA sequences of this sample code for an identical CDR3. The chain couples TRBV13 to TRBJ2-7, with TRBD2 matching 13 bases. Germline trimming cut 6 bases from V and 2 bases from J; bases unmatched to any gene: 1. This CDR3 is 14 amino acids long. The germline gives CDR1 PRHDT, CDR2 FYEKMQ (reference sequence). This chain's CDR3 is CASRLAGGPYEQYF. For the CDR3, the DNA is TGTGCCAGCAGACTAGCGGGAGGGCCCTACGAGCAGTACTTC. The whole variable domain, remainder taken from reference TRBV13 and TRBJ2-7, is AAGVIQSPRHLIKEKRETATLKCYPIPRHDTVYWYQQGPGQDPQFLISFYEKMQSDKGSIPDRFSAQQFSDYHSELNMSSLELGDSALYFCASRLAGGPYEQYFGPGTRLTVT.

This chain connects TRBV7-9 to TRBJ2-6, with TRBD2 as a possible D gene (5 bases). This CDR3 contains 15 residues. Germline V gives CDR1 SEHNR, CDR2 FQNEAQ (reference sequence). V was pared by 1 base and J by 3 bases, with 7 bases between. The CDR3 region has the DNA TGTGCCAGCAGCTTAGGAGGGTATGGGGCCAACGTCCTGACTTTC. It specifies CASSLGGYGANVLTF.

The chain combines TRBV11-2 with TRBJ2-7, with D possibly TRBD1 on 6 matching bases. V lost 5 bases to trimming and J lost 3 bases, with 8 bases between them. Germline CDR1 SGHAT, CDR2 FQNNGV. The CDR3 sequence is 12 residues long. CDR3 amino acids: CASSKDSYEQYF. Here the CDR3 DNA reads TGTGCCAGCAGCAAGGACAGCTACGAGCAGTACTTC.

The chain links TRBV27 to TRBJ2-7, with 9 bases identical to TRBD1. V was clipped by 6 bases and J by 6 bases; unmatched bases: 6. Per the germline V gene, CDR1 is MNHEY and CDR2 is SMNVEV (reference sequence). The CDR3 length is 13 residues. The CDR3 DNA is TGTGCCAGCAGGCTTGGGACAGGGTTCGAGCAGTACTTC. It yields the protein CASRLGTGFEQYF.